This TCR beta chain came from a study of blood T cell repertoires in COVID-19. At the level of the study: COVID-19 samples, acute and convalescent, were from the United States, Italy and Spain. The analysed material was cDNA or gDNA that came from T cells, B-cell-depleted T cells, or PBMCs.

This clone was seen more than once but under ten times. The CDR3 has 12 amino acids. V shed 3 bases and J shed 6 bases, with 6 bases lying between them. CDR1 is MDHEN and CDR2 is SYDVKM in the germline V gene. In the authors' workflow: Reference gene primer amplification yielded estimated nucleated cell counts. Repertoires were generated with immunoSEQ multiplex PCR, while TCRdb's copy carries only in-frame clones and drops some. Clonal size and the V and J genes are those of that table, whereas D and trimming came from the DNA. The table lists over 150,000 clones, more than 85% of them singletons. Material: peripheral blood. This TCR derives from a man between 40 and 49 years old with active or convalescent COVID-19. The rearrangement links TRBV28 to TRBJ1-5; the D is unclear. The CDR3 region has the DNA TGTGCCAGCAGTTTGGCCGTTCAGCCCCAGCATTTT. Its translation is CASSLAVQPQHF.